What follows are 28 T cell receptor beta chains derived from one specimen sequenced in a study of cytomegalovirus exposure and HLA in healthy donors. Amplification used 60 Vbeta primers and 13 Jbeta primers. TCRdb's table, derived via immunoSEQ multiplex PCR, lists solely in-frame clones and lacks some. The sample consists of 150,000 to 200,000 clones, 80% of them appearing once. Sequencing used PBMCs. The receptors were sampled from a boy aged 5-17 years in good health and CMV-seronegative.

In DNA form, the CDR3 reads TGTGCCAGCAGGGACTCGGAACCCCTCGACACCGGGGAGCTGTTTTTT. Translated: CASRDSEPLDTGELFF. This chain links TRBV5-4 with TRBJ2-2; TRBD2 is a possible D gene (5 bases). Trimming removed 5 bases from V and 3 bases from J, with 17 bases in between. The germline V gene encodes CDR1 SGHNT and CDR2 YYREEE (reference sequence). This CDR3 is 16 amino acids long.

This clone was seen more than once but under ten times. The chain recombines TRBV9 with TRBJ2-3; 9 bases line up with TRBD2. J was trimmed by 1 base and V by 0 bases; bases with no gene match: 3. This CDR3 spans 16 amino acids. CDR1 SGDLS and CDR2 YYNGEE come from the germline V gene. The CDR3 bases are TGTGCCAGCAGCGTAGTAGCGGGGGCCCGCACAGATACGCAGTATTTT. This sequence encodes CASSVVAGARTDTQYF.

CDR3 amino acids: CASSRQGSSSYEQYF. The CDR3 DNA follows: TGTGCCAGCAGTAGACAGGGGTCGAGCTCCTACGAGCAGTACTTC. J is TRBJ2-7 and V is TRBV6-6, with 8 bases aligning to TRBD1. The germline V gene has CDR1 MNHNY and CDR2 SVGAGI (reference sequence). This CDR3 is 15 amino acids long. Trimming removed 5 bases from V and 0 bases from J; junction bases left unmatched: 6.

This chain links TRBV5-1 with TRBJ2-2; D is possibly TRBD1 (6 bases). V was cut by 4 bases and J by 6 bases, with 13 bases left in between. This CDR3 has 14 residues. Germline assignment: CDR1 SGHRS and CDR2 YFSETQ. The DNA of the CDR3 is TGCGCCAGCAGCCTCCGGACAGTTGCCGGGGAGCTGTTTTTT. Its translation is CASSLRTVAGELFF.

The rearrangement uses TRBV19 and TRBJ1-1; 12 nucleotides agree with TRBD1. Trimming at V came to 5 bases and at J to 5 bases, leaving 6 bases not matched to a gene. The CDR3 is made up of 15 amino acids. Germline V lookup: CDR1 LNHDA, CDR2 SQIVND (reference sequence). The CDR3 is CASSLGQGAGTEAFF. The CDR3 DNA is TGTGCCAGTAGTTTGGGACAGGGGGCCGGGACTGAAGCTTTCTTT.

V is TRBV5-1 and J is TRBJ2-1; 7 nucleotides agree with TRBD1. Germline V gene data show CDR1 as SGHRS and CDR2 as YFSETQ. Losses at the gene ends were 2 bases for V and 2 bases for J; bases not matched to a gene: 4. CDR3 length: 15 residues. The CDR3 reads CASSFTGAAYNEQFF. The CDR3 bases are TGCGCCAGCAGCTTCACAGGGGCGGCCTACAATGAGCAGTTCTTC.

This chain uses TRBV14 with TRBJ2-3, with 7 bases fitting TRBD2. The CDR3 consists of 17 residues. From germline, CDR1 is SGHDN and CDR2 FVKESK. V shed 2 bases and J 3 bases; nucleotides not matched to a gene: 11. CDR3 sequence (DNA): TGTGCCAGCAGCCAAACTAGCGTAGTTTTCGGGACAGATACGCAGTATTTT. It is translated as CASSQTSVVFGTDTQYF.

V usage is TRBV4-3 and J usage is TRBJ2-5, with D tentatively TRBD1 (5 bases). This CDR3 is 15 amino acids long. V was shortened by 4 bases and J by 1 base, with 13 bases between the two germline ends. CDR1 LGHNA and CDR2 YSLEER come from the germline V gene. CDR3 sequence reads: CASSLNQGFQETQYF. The CDR3 nucleotides are TGCGCCAGCAGCCTTAACCAGGGTTTCCAAGAGACCCAGTACTTC.

This clone turned up a few times. The gene calls are TRBV5-1 and TRBJ2-3; 9 positions agree with TRBD2. Germline assignment: CDR1 SGHRS and CDR2 YFSETQ. The CDR3 has 17 residues. The V gene end was trimmed by 0 bases and the J gene end by 0 bases; junction bases not matched to a gene: 5. CDR3 sequence reads: CASSLDGGRVSTDTQYF. The CDR3 bases are TGCGCCAGCAGCTTGGACGGCGGGAGGGTCAGCACAGATACGCAGTATTTT.

The chain has TRBV5-1 and TRBJ1-6; the match to TRBD1 covers 7 bases. The trim removed 4 bases at V and 8 bases at J, leaving 15 bases unmatched. The CDR3 is 17 amino acids. Germline V gene sequence: CDR1 SGHRS, CDR2 YFSETQ. Here the CDR3 DNA reads TGCGCCAGCAGCGTACTCCCCGGAGACAGGGCGGATTCACCCCTCCACTTT. Protein: CASSVLPGDRADSPLHF.

The DNA for the CDR3 is TGTGCCAGCAGTGGTGGACAGGGGCACCCAGTCTCTGCCCTCACCATATATTTT. This gives the protein CASSGGQGHPVSALTIYF. J is TRBJ1-3 and V is TRBV2; 9 positions agree with TRBD1. CDR1 SNHLY and CDR2 FYNNEI come from the germline V gene. Unmatched junction bases numbered 19, after V lost 4 bases and J lost 9 bases. The CDR3 extends over 18 amino acids.

The genes are TRBV5-1 and TRBJ1-2; D unresolved. CDR3 length: 14 amino acids. The germline V and J ends were trimmed by 2 bases and 8 bases, with 16 bases remaining between them. CDR1 and CDR2 from the germline V gene are SGHRS and YFSETQ. The CDR3 DNA is TGCGCCAGCAGCTTCGGCCTACAAGAGGGCGGCTACACCTTC. It codes for CASSFGLQEGGYTF. The full variable domain, rest sourced from reference TRBV5-1 and TRBJ1-2, is KAGVTQTPRYLIKTRGQQVTLSCSPISGHRSVSWYQQTPGQGLQFLFEYFSETQRNKGNFPGRFSGRQFSNSRSEMNVSTLELGDSALYLCASSFGLQEGGYTFGSGTRLTVV.

This chain uses TRBV7-2 with TRBJ2-7, with TRBD1 identical over 7 bases. The CDR3 runs 15 residues. V was pared by 3 bases and J by 1 base, with 6 bases of the junction left unmatched. Looked up from germline, CDR1 is SGHTA and CDR2 is FQGNSA. The CDR3 region has the DNA TGTGCCAGCAGCTTGACGACAGGGTGGTCCTACGAGCAGTACTTC. It codes for CASSLTTGWSYEQYF.

V is TRBV5-1 and J is TRBJ2-3; D is perhaps TRBD1 (6 bases). CDR1 and CDR2 from the germline V gene are SGHRS and YFSETQ. This CDR3 has 15 amino acids. Trimming took 0 bases from V and 8 from J, leaving 16 bases between them. CDR3 residues: CASSLEGGSRGTQYF. CDR3 DNA: TGCGCCAGCAGCTTGGAAGGGGGTTCAAGGGGTACGCAGTATTTT.

This clone has more than one count but fewer than ten. Written as DNA, the CDR3 is TGTGCCAGCAGCCTCGAGGCCCCGGGACACTCAAGGGGTACCGGGGAGCTGTTTTTT. It codes for CASSLEAPGHSRGTGELFF. V and J are TRBV11-3 and TRBJ2-2, with a possible D match to TRBD1 (6 bases). Germline lookup yields CDR1 SGHNT and CDR2 YENEEA. Trimming stripped 5 bases from V and 5 bases from J, with 27 bases between. CDR3 length: 19 amino acids.

The chain couples TRBV5-3 to TRBJ2-7; TRBD1 aligns across 8 bases. TRBV5-3 is flagged as an ORF with uncertain function. J lost 6 bases, V lost 7 bases, and 18 bases had no gene match. The CDR3 length is 16 residues. The CDR3 nucleotides read TGTGCCAGAGGCGGGGCACGGACAGGGTTACTACGCGAGCAGTACTTC. It specifies CARGGARTGLLREQYF.

This clone was counted a few times. The J gene is TRBJ1-4, the V gene TRBV15, with D perhaps TRBD1 (6 bases). This CDR3 contains 15 residues. Between the trimmed V and J ends, which lost 3 bases and 6 bases, there was a span of 14 bases. The germline CDR1 and CDR2 sequences are LNHNV and YYDKDF (reference sequence). The CDR3 protein is CATSSRQDGDEKLFF. The DNA for the CDR3 is TGTGCCACCAGCAGCAGACAGGATGGGGATGAAAAACTGTTTTTT.

This sequence joins TRBV19 and TRBJ2-1; TRBD2 aligns across 11 bases. The CDR3 runs to 16 residues. Per germline, CDR1 LNHDA and CDR2 SQIVND (reference sequence). Unmatched junction bases numbered 7, after V lost 5 bases and J lost 4 bases. The CDR3 bases are TGTGCCAGTAGTGAGACTAGCGGGACCCTTTACAATGAGCAGTTCTTC. Translation: CASSETSGTLYNEQFF.

Only one count was recorded for this clone. The chain combines TRBV2 with TRBJ2-5, with D perhaps TRBD2 (5 bases). There are 12 residues in the CDR3. The V end was cut by 6 bases, the J end by 1 base, with 6 bases between. Looked up from germline, CDR1 is SNHLY and CDR2 is FYNNEI. The CDR3 DNA is TGTGCCAGCAGCCGGGGCCAAGAGACCCAGTACTTC. Translated, it gives CASSRGQETQYF. Looking up the rest from reference TRBV2 and TRBJ2-5 gives the full variable domain: EPEVTQTPSHQVTQMGQEVILRCVPISNHLYFYWYRQILGQKVEFLVSFYNNEISEKSEIFDDQFSVERPDGSNFTLKIRSTKLEDSAMYFCASSRGQETQYFGPGTRLLVL.

This chain joins TRBV4-1 and TRBJ2-7, with 10 bases that match TRBD2. This CDR3 region has 16 residues. Germline loops: CDR1 MGHRA, CDR2 YSYEKL. The ends lost 2 bases at V and 3 bases at J; junction bases unmatched: 7. The CDR3 bases are TGCGCCAGCAGCCAACACACCGGGACTAGCGTCTACGAGCAGTACTTC. It is translated as CASSQHTGTSVYEQYF.

This clone was seen a handful of times. V gene TRBV29-1 combines with J gene TRBJ1-5; D not resolved. CDR1 and CDR2 from the germline V gene are SQVTM and ANQGSEA. V shed 5 bases and J shed 7 bases, with 15 bases lying between them. The CDR3 extends over 13 amino acids. The CDR3 region is CSVQVGEGQPQHF. CDR3 DNA sequence: TGCAGCGTTCAGGTCGGGGAAGGGCAGCCCCAGCATTTT.

CDR3 loop: CAWSPLTDRGNTGELFF. Here the CDR3 DNA reads TGTGCCTGGAGTCCACTCACGGACAGGGGGAACACCGGGGAGCTGTTTTTT. This chain joins TRBV30 and TRBJ2-2, with 9 bases lining up with TRBD1. V was pared by 2 bases and J by 1 base, with 8 bases of the junction left unmatched. Germline loops: CDR1 GTSNPN, CDR2 SVGIG (reference sequence). This CDR3 has 17 amino acids.

This clone was recorded a few times. V is TRBV7-2 and J is TRBJ1-5; no clear D. From germline, CDR1 is SGHTA and CDR2 FQGNSA. Trimming took off 1 base at V and 4 bases at J, with 2 bases between the two ends. The CDR3 runs to 12 residues. CDR3 coding DNA: TGTGCCAGCAGCTTAGTAAATCAGCCCCAGCATTTT. The encoded protein is CASSLVNQPQHF.

The chain's CDR3 is CASSQRDLNGYTF. DNA of the CDR3: TGTGCCAGCAGCCAGCGGGACTTGAACGGCTACACCTTC. The chain has TRBV7-8 and TRBJ1-2, with TRBD1 as a possible D gene (5 bases). The germline gives CDR1 SGHVS, CDR2 FQNEAQ. Between the trimmed V and J ends, which lost 5 bases and 8 bases, there was a span of 15 bases. There are 13 residues in the CDR3.

This chain links TRBV2 with TRBJ2-7, with unresolved D. Trimming pared 4 bases from V and 5 bases from J, leaving 12 bases between. Germline V gives CDR1 SNHLY, CDR2 FYNNEI. The CDR3 is made up of 13 amino acids. CDR3 in DNA: TGTGCCAGCAGTGTCACTCGTCCTAACGAGCAGTACTTC. This encodes CASSVTRPNEQYF.

J is TRBJ1-2 and V is TRBV7-9; D is possibly TRBD1 (5 bases). Between the trimmed V and J ends, which lost 6 bases and 7 bases, there was a span of 18 bases. Germline V lookup: CDR1 SEHNR, CDR2 FQNEAQ (reference sequence). The CDR3 spans 14 residues. The CDR3 nucleotides are TGTGCCAGCAGGCCCCCACGGGGGTTGGGTGGCTACACCTTC. As protein: CASRPPRGLGGYTF.

The chain couples TRBV19 to TRBJ1-5; the D is unclear. Trimming took off 4 bases at V and 6 bases at J, with 13 bases between the two ends. The germline V gene encodes CDR1 LNHDA and CDR2 SQIVND (reference sequence). The CDR3 spans 14 residues. The CDR3 coding sequence is TGTGCCAGTAGTACAGGATTCCGGGGTCAGCCCCAGCATTTT. The encoded protein is CASSTGFRGQPQHF.

V usage is TRBV5-6 and J usage is TRBJ2-1, with a weak D call TRBD1 (6 bases). The CDR3 length is 17 residues. CDR1 and CDR2 (germline): SGHDT, YYEEEE. Trimming pared 0 bases from V and 3 bases from J, leaving 16 bases between. CDR3 amino acids: CASSLGNRVEGYNEQFF. For the CDR3, the DNA is TGTGCCAGCAGCTTGGGCAACAGGGTCGAGGGCTACAATGAGCAGTTCTTC.